This T cell receptor (beta chain) was found in a study of blood T cell repertoires in COVID-19. Study background: In each case, the material was cDNA or gDNA derived from T cells, B-cell-depleted T cells, or PBMCs.

Seattle patient enrollment occurred during active infection, with longitudinal follow-up thereafter. The CDR3 totals 15 residues. Germline V CDR1 and CDR2: MNHEY, SVGAGI. After removal of 7 bases from V and 5 bases from J, the junction contained 7 bases not matched to a gene. Under the authors' procedure: Counts of nucleated cells, estimated from reference gene primer amplification, were obtained. Only in-frame clones appear in the TCRdb table, and some are missing; sequencing was by immunoSEQ multiplex PCR. V, J and clone size were drawn from that table, and D and trimming were deduced from the DNA. The sample has about 63,000 clones, 75% to 90% seen once.

The chain has TRBV6-5 and TRBJ1-5, with 11 bases fitting TRBD1. Sequencing was performed on peripheral blood. The clonotype was recovered from a man in his 60s with COVID-19, enrolled during active disease. CDR3 region: CASTPTGQGDQPQHF. In DNA form, the CDR3 reads TGTGCCAGCACCCCCACGGGACAGGGGGATCAGCCCCAGCATTTT.